These 6 T cell receptor beta chains share one sample of origin, sequenced in a study of blood T cell repertoires in COVID-19. Generated by immunoSEQ multiplex PCR, the TCRdb table keeps only in-frame clones and is missing some. Among some 130,000 clones listed, more than 70% were seen once. The sequencing sample was made of peripheral blood. Every receptor here comes from a man between 65 and 85 years old with acute or convalescent COVID-19.

The V call is TRBV7-8, the J call TRBJ1-1, with D perhaps matching TRBD1 (6 bases). The germline gives CDR1 SGHVS, CDR2 FQNEAQ. The V end lost 4 bases, the J end lost 11 bases, and 20 bases lay between the germline ends. The CDR3 is 14 amino acids. CDR3: CASSSAGAGSQAFF. CDR3 nucleotide sequence: TGTGCCAGCAGCTCCGCAGGGGCCGGGTCACAGGCTTTCTTT.

The chain joins TRBV3-1 (or the pseudogene TRBV3-2) to TRBJ1-4; D uncertain. Trimming removed 4 bases at V and 5 bases at J, with 5 bases between. Germline CDR1 is LGHDT and CDR2 is YNNKEL (reference sequence). This CDR3 has 12 amino acids. The chain's CDR3 is CASSPSNEKLFF. CDR3 DNA sequence: TGTGCCAGCAGCCCCTCGAATGAAAAACTGTTTTTT.

A few counts support this clone. This same CDR3 is encoded by further DNA sequences in the sample. The chain carries TRBV18 and TRBJ1-2; 10 bases line up with TRBD1. Germline CDR1 KGHSH, CDR2 LQKENI. The trim removed 6 bases at V and 7 bases at J, leaving 5 bases unmatched. This CDR3 comprises 13 residues. The CDR3 reads CASSPGQGGGYTF. As DNA, the CDR3 is TGTGCCAGCTCCCCTGGACAGGGGGGTGGCTACACCTTC. Full variable domain (outside the CDR3, taken from reference TRBV18 and TRBJ1-2): NAGVMQNPRHLVRRRGQEARLRCSPMKGHSHVYWYRQLPEEGLKFMVYLQKENIIDESGMPKERFSAEFPKEGPSILRIQQVVRGDSAAYFCASSPGQGGGYTFGSGTRLTVV.

The rearrangement joins TRBV7-9 to TRBJ1-2; 7 nucleotides agree with TRBD1. Germline V gene data show CDR1 as SEHNR and CDR2 as FQNEAQ (reference sequence). V shed 5 bases, J shed 4 bases, and the junction held 10 bases outside the gene matches. The CDR3 is 15 amino acids. CDR3 sequence (DNA): TGTGCCAGCAGCCAACCCGGGACAGCAGGCTATGGCTACACCTTC. Translated: CASSQPGTAGYGYTF. Looking up the rest from reference TRBV7-9 and TRBJ1-2 gives the full variable domain: DTGVSQNPRHKITKRGQNVTFRCDPISEHNRLYWYRQTLGQGPEFLTYFQNEAQLEKSRLLSDRFSAERPKGSFSTLEIQRTEQGDSAMYLCASSQPGTAGYGYTFGSGTRLTVV.

V and J are TRBV12-5 and TRBJ2-5; 8 nucleotides align to TRBD1. This CDR3 has 14 residues. Germline V gene lookup returns CDR1 LGHNT and CDR2 FRNRAP. V shed 6 bases and J 4 bases; nucleotides not matched to a gene: 7. The CDR3 DNA sequence: TGTGCTAGTGGCCACTCAGGGGGCGGAGAGACCCAGTACTTC. Protein product: CASGHSGGGETQYF.

The genes are TRBV27 and TRBJ2-1; 10 nucleotides align to TRBD1. Losses at the gene ends were 4 bases for V and 2 bases for J; bases not matched to a gene: 2. The germline gives CDR1 MNHEY, CDR2 SMNVEV (reference sequence). This CDR3 is 15 amino acids long. CDR3 residues: CASSSDRGPYNEQFF. The CDR3 DNA is TGTGCCAGCAGTTCAGACAGGGGGCCCTACAATGAGCAGTTCTTC.